One T cell receptor beta chain is described in this entry. One Seattle source followed patients from active infection through their disease course. The data belong to a study of blood T cell repertoires in COVID-19. Study-level background: The origin of the acute and convalescent COVID-19 samples was the United States, Italy and Spain.

CDR1 is SGHVS, CDR2 FQNEAQ, per germline. V was pared by 1 base and J by 0 bases, with 7 bases of the junction left unmatched. The CDR3 has 17 residues. Per the original data handling: Estimated nucleated cell counts came from reference gene primer amplification. This table comes from immunoSEQ multiplex PCR, and its TCRdb copy is limited to in-frame clones, with some not included. The V and J calls and clone size are taken from that table; D and trimming were inferred from the DNA. This repertoire shows 120,000 to 150,000 clones, around 85% found once; its top ten account for 6.5% to 9.5%. This clonotype was obtained from a woman aged 55-70 years with COVID-19, enrolled during active disease. Material: peripheral blood. V and J are TRBV7-8 and TRBJ1-1, with TRBD1 matching 8 bases. The CDR3 DNA is TGTGCCAGCAGCTTAGGGGCCCCACAGGGGGTGAACACTGAAGCTTTCTTT. Translation gives CASSLGAPQGVNTEAFF.